This is a list of T cell receptor beta chains from one sample in a study of T cells in Graves' hyperthyroidism and ophthalmopathy. MiXCR, applied by TCRdb to the multiplex PCR reads, yields one record per CDR3 protein. The table lists about 590,000 distinct CDR3 sequences, 12% to 15% of them singletons. Sequenced sample: blood. The receptors were sampled from a woman aged 18-29 years with Graves' ophthalmopathy. Both conserved end residues are part of each CDR3. D genes are given only for firm matches. Size values are once, few and many counts, or a class for expanded clones, and some rows have none.

v_call,d_call,clone_size,j_call,cdr3_aa,cdr3_nt
TRBV19,NA,NA,TRBJ2-3,CASSTWGADTQYF,TGTGCCAGTAGTACCTGGGGCGCAGATACGCAGTATTTT
TRBV20-1,NA,many,TRBJ2-7,CSARGDTNYEQYF,TGCAGTGCTAGAGGGGACACGAACTACGAGCAGTACTTC
TRBV6-2/TRBV6-3,NA,many,TRBJ2-7,CASSYDREAYEQYF,TGTGCCAGCAGTTACGACAGGGAGGCCTACGAGCAGTACTTC
TRBV28,NA,many,TRBJ2-7,CASSLPGGSYEQYF,TGTGCCAGCAGTCTCCCGGGCGGCTCCTACGAGCAGTACTTC
TRBV12-3/TRBV12-4,TRBD1,once,TRBJ1-3,CASSTRGAYSGNTIYF,TGTGCCAGCAGCACCAGGGGGGCCTACTCTGGAAACACCATATATTTT
TRBV28,NA,NA,TRBJ2-7,CASSPPPRGASYEQYF,TGTGCCAGCAGCCCTCCGCCCAGGGGCGCAAGCTACGAGCAGTACTTC
TRBV9,TRBD1,NA,TRBJ2-7,CASSDPSGEEQGAVYEQYF,TGTGCCAGCAGCGACCCCTCCGGAGAGGAGCAGGGGGCGGTCTACGAGCAGTACTTC
TRBV15,NA,NA,TRBJ2-2,CATSRVTQGGRGALF,TGTGCCACCAGCAGAGTGACCCAGGGGGGAAGGGGAGCTCTCTTT
TRBV4-1,NA,few,TRBJ1-5,CASSQSGQGNQPQHF,TGCGCCAGCAGCCAATCCGGTCAGGGCAATCAGCCCCAGCATTTT
TRBV30,NA,many,TRBJ2-7,CACTTGLDEQYF,TGTGCCTGCACGACAGGTCTCGACGAGCAGTACTTC
TRBV2,TRBD2,many,TRBJ2-1,CASSRTSESYNEQFF,TGTGCCAGCAGCAGGACTAGCGAGTCCTACAATGAGCAGTTCTTC
TRBV12-5,TRBD2,NA,TRBJ2-7,CANGLVLWGGRSGEQYF,TGTGCTAATGGTTTGGTGCTTTGGGGCGGGAGGTCGGGGGAGCAGTACTTC
TRBV27,NA,NA,TRBJ1-1,CASSYGADGNTEAFF,TGTGCCAGCAGTTACGGGGCGGACGGGAACACTGAAGCTTTCTTT
TRBV2,TRBD1,many,TRBJ1-5,CASSLDREGQPQHF,TGTGCCAGCAGTCTGGACAGGGAGGGTCAGCCCCAGCATTTT
TRBV20-1,TRBD1,NA,TRBJ2-5,CSARDLQGARETQYF,TGCAGTGCTAGAGATCTCCAGGGGGCGCGGGAGACCCAGTACTTC
TRBV2,NA,many,TRBJ1-1,CASSGGGVDEAFF,TGTGCCAGCAGTGGAGGTGGGGTGGATGAAGCTTTCTTT
TRBV20-1,TRBD1,NA,TRBJ2-5,CSASRDRAPWTQYF,TGCAGTGCTAGCCGGGACAGGGCCCCTTGGACCCAGTACTTC
TRBV4-1,TRBD1,few,TRBJ1-1,CASSQGDRVPEAFF,TGCGCCAGCAGCCAAGGAGACAGGGTCCCTGAAGCTTTCTTT
TRBV10-3,TRBD1,few,TRBJ2-3,CASRTGATDTQYF,TGTGCCTCCCGGACAGGGGCCACAGATACGCAGTATTTT
TRBV30,NA,many,TRBJ2-7,CAWSKEWRDEQYF,TGTGCCTGGAGTAAAGAGTGGAGGGACGAGCAGTACTTC
TRBV11-2,TRBD1,NA,TRBJ2-3,CASSDERQGNFGTQYF,TGTGCCAGCAGCGACGAGCGACAGGGGAATTTCGGTACGCAGTATTTT
TRBV20-1,TRBD2,many,TRBJ2-2,CSTGLPNTGELFF,TGCAGCACGGGACTACCGAACACCGGGGAGCTGTTTTTT
TRBV2,TRBD2,many,TRBJ2-7,CASSPGTSGPGEQYF,TGTGCCAGCAGTCCGGGGACTAGCGGGCCGGGCGAGCAGTACTTC
TRBV11-2,NA,many,TRBJ1-2,CASSFLTGTYGYTF,TGTGCCAGCAGCTTTTTGACAGGAACCTATGGCTACACCTTC
TRBV9,NA,once,TRBJ2-7,CASSPSSYYEQYF,TGTGCCAGCAGCCCATCAAGTTACTACGAGCAGTACTTC
TRBV27,TRBD2,NA,TRBJ2-3,CASSFRPLAGGTDTQYF,TGTGCCAGCAGTTTTAGACCACTAGCGGGAGGCACAGATACGCAGTATTTT
TRBV4-1,TRBD1,NA,TRBJ2-7,CASSQGIRGRRVSYEQYF,TGCGCCAGCAGCCAAGGAATTAGGGGGCGCAGGGTTAGCTACGAGCAGTACTTC
TRBV12-3/TRBV12-4,TRBD1,many,TRBJ2-7,CASSHRGGDYEQYF,TGTGCCAGCAGTCACAGGGGTGGGGACTACGAGCAGTACTTC
TRBV20-1,TRBD1,NA,TRBJ1-1,CSARVPGGWTEAFF,TGCAGTGCTAGGGTTCCAGGGGGGTGGACTGAAGCTTTCTTT
TRBV4-1,TRBD2,NA,TRBJ2-1,CASSQSSSGRAQGYNEQFF,TGCGCCAGCAGCCAGAGTTCTAGCGGGAGAGCGCAGGGCTACAATGAGCAGTTCTTC
TRBV20-1,NA,many,TRBJ2-7,CSNSGPTTYEQYF,TGCAGCAATAGCGGACCCACAACCTACGAGCAGTACTTC